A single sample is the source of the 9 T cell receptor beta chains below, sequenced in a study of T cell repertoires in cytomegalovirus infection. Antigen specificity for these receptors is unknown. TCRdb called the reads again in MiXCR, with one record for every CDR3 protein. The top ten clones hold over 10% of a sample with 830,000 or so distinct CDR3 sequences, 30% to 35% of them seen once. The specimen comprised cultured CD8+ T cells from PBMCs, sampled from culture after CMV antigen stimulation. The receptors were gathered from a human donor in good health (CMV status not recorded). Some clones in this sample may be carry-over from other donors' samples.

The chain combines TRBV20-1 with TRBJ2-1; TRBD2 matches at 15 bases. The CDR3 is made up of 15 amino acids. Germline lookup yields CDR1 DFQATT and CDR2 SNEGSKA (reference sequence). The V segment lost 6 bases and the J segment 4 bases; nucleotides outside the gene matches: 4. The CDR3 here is CSAEGTSGGYNEQFF. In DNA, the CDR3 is TGCAGTGCCGAAGGGACTAGCGGGGGGTACAATGAGCAGTTCTTC.

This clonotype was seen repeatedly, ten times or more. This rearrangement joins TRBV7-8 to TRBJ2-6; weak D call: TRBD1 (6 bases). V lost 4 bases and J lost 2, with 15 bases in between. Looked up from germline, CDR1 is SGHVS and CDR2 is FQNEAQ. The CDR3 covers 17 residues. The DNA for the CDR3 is TGTGCCAGCAGCTCTCGACAGGTGGGGGCTGGGGCCAACGTCCTGACTTTC. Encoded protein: CASSSRQVGAGANVLTF.

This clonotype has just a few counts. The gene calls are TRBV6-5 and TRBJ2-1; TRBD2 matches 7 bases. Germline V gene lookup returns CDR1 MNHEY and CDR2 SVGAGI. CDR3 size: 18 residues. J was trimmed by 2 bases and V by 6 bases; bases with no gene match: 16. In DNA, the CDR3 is TGTGCCAGCAGCCCTACTAGCGTCGGTCCCTTTCCCTACAATGAGCAGTTCTTC. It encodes CASSPTSVGPFPYNEQFF.

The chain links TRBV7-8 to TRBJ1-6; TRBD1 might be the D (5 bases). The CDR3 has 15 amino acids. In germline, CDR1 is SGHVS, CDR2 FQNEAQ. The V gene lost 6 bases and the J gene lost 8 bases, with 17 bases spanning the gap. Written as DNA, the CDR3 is TGTGCCAGCAGTCCCGGGGGAGGGGCTTATTCACCCCTCCACTTT. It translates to CASSPGGGAYSPLHF.

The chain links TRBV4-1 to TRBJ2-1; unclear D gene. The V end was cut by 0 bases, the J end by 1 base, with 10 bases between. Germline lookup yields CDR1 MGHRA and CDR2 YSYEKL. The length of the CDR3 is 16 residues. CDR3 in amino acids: CASSQDHLQSYNEQFF. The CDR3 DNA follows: TGCGCCAGCAGCCAAGACCACCTCCAATCCTACAATGAGCAGTTCTTC.

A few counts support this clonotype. The CDR3 region has the DNA TGTGCCAGCAGTCGAAAGGCGGGGTTAGGGGACTATGGCTACACCTTC. Encoded protein: CASSRKAGLGDYGYTF. The gene calls are TRBV4-2 and TRBJ1-2; weak D call: TRBD1 (5 bases). Trimming took 6 bases from V and 3 from J, leaving 20 bases between them. This CDR3 comprises 16 residues. The V gene's germline CDR1 is LGHNA and CDR2 YNFKEQ.

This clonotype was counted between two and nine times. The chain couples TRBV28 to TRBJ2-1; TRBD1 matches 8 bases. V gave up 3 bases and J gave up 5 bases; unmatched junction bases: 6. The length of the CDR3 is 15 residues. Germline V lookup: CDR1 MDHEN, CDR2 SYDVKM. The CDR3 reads CASSFEQGADNEQFF. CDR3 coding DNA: TGTGCCAGCAGTTTTGAGCAGGGGGCCGACAATGAGCAGTTCTTC. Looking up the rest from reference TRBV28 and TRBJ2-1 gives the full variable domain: DVKVTQSSRYLVKRTGEKVFLECVQDMDHENMFWYRQDPGLGLRLIYFSYDVKMKEKGDIPEGYSVSREKKERFSLILESASTNQTSMYLCASSFEQGADNEQFFGPGTRLTVL.

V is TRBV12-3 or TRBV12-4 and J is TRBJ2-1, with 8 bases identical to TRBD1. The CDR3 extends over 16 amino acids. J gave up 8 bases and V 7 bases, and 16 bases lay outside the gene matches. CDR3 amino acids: CASILRGQLVMDEQFF. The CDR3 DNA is TGTGCCAGCATCCTCAGGGGGCAGTTGGTGATGGATGAGCAGTTCTTC.

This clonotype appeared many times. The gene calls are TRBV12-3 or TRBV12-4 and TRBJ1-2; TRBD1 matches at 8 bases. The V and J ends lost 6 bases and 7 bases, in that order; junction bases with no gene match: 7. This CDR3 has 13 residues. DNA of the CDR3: TGTGCCAGCAGGGACAGGGAGGCTTCTGGCTACACCTTC. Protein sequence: CASRDREASGYTF.